This entry concerns a single TCR beta chain. This sample was taken from a study of cytomegalovirus exposure and HLA in healthy donors. The CDR3 extends over 15 amino acids. V was clipped by 3 bases and J by 6 bases, with 17 bases between them. Germline CDR1 reads SGDLS; CDR2 reads YYNGEE. A multiplex PCR was run with 60 Vbeta primers and 13 Jbeta primers. Using immunoSEQ multiplex PCR, the repertoire was profiled, and TCRdb retains in-frame clones only, with some absent. The sample includes some 130,000 clones. This clonotype was obtained from a woman between 40 and 50 years old in good health and CMV-seropositive. Sequenced input: PBMCs. V usage is TRBV9 and J usage is TRBJ2-3; weak D call: TRBD1 (6 bases). The CDR3 bases are TGTGCCAGCAGCGCCCGGGTGGGGGCGATTGATACGCAGTATTTT. This codes for CASSARVGAIDTQYF.